Listed below are T cell receptor beta chains from one sample, sequenced in a study of shared clonotypes between healthy human individuals. Sequencing was performed with immunoSEQ multiplex PCR; in TCRdb, only in-frame clones are kept and a portion is missing. Among more than 400,000 clones listed, more than 95% were seen once. Sample: naive CD4+ T cells sorted from blood. Every receptor here comes from a woman aged 25 to 39 in good health. CDR3s include the opening cysteine and the closing phenylalanine or tryptophan. A D gene is named only where the DNA matches it firmly. The size field is filled for only some rows; it gives once, few, many or a size class.

d_gene	abundance	v_gene	j_gene	CDR3aa	CDR3nt
-	once	TRBV5-1	TRBJ1-1	CASSSEWGSLNTEAFF	TGCGCCAGCAGCTCTGAGTGGGGGTCCCTGAACACTGAAGCTTTCTTT
-	-	TRBV7-9	TRBJ2-1	CASSLLPSGEQFF	TGTGCCAGCAGCTTACTACCCTCAGGTGAGCAGTTCTTC
-	-	TRBV16	TRBJ1-1	CASSQFRGDENTEAFF	TGTGCCAGCAGCCAATTTCGGGGAGACGAGAACACTGAAGCTTTCTTT
-	-	TRBV28	TRBJ1-1	CASTPAVGGIFSLDTEAFF	-
-	-	TRBV28	TRBJ1-2	CASSLTSTGNYGYTF	TGTGCCAGCAGTTTAACCTCCACAGGGAACTATGGCTACACCTTC
TRBD2	-	TRBV19	TRBJ2-3	CASSILSGADTQYF	TGTGCCAGTAGTATCTTGAGCGGGGCAGATACGCAGTATTTT
TRBD2	-	TRBV10-3	TRBJ2-1	CAMSDPSGLAYNEQFF	TGTGCCATGTCGGATCCTAGCGGGCTCGCCTACAATGAGCAGTTCTTC
TRBD1	-	TRBV28	TRBJ1-3	CASSRQGGRSGNTIYF	TGTGCCAGCAGTCGACAGGGAGGACGCTCTGGAAACACCATATATTTT
-	-	TRBV28	TRBJ1-2	CASTTNHYGYTF	TGTGCCAGCACCACTAATCACTATGGCTACACCTTC
-	few	TRBV19	TRBJ1-1	CASSVRANTEAFF	TGTGCCAGTAGTGTACGGGCGAACACTGAAGCTTTCTTT
TRBD2	-	TRBV2	TRBJ2-4	CASRGGRSNIQYF	TGTGCCAGCAGGGGCGGGAGGTCGAACATTCAGTACTTC
-	-	TRBV27	TRBJ2-1	CASSLTASYNEQFF	TGTGCCAGCAGTTTAACAGCCTCCTACAATGAGCAGTTCTTC
TRBD1	-	TRBV2	TRBJ1-5	CASSGDRADQPQHF	TGTGCCAGCAGTGGGGACAGGGCCGATCAGCCCCAGCATTTT
-	once	TRBV28	TRBJ1-1	CASSFHTEAFF	TGTGCCAGCAGTTTTCACACTGAAGCTTTCTTT